The 20 T cell receptor beta chains reported below all come from one sample, sequenced in a study of cytomegalovirus exposure and HLA in healthy donors. Researchers ran the PCR with 60 Vbeta and 13 Jbeta primers. Generated by immunoSEQ multiplex PCR, the TCRdb table keeps only in-frame clones and is missing some. The sample includes more than 150,000 clones, roughly 87% seen only once; the top ten take around 0.25%. The source material was PBMCs. Receptors were obtained from a girl less than two years old in good health and CMV-seronegative.

V gene TRBV5-5 combines with J gene TRBJ2-1; D gene uncertain. CDR1 and CDR2 from the germline V gene are SGHKS and YYEKEE (reference sequence). This CDR3 region has 13 residues. Trimming removed 7 bases at V and 5 bases at J, with 13 bases between. CDR3: CASQPYRDNEQFF. CDR3 bases: TGTGCCAGCCAACCCTACCGGGACAATGAGCAGTTCTTC.

This clone turned up a few times. The chain carries TRBV30 and TRBJ2-7, with 10 bases that match TRBD2. The CDR3 covers 12 residues. Germline V gene lookup returns CDR1 GTSNPN and CDR2 SVGIG (reference sequence). The V and J ends lost 3 bases and 6 bases, in that order; junction bases with no gene match: 2. In DNA, the CDR3 is TGTGCCTGGAGGCTAGCGGGGGTCGAGCAGTACTTC. This translates into CAWRLAGVEQYF.

J is TRBJ2-5 and V is TRBV5-4, with TRBD2 identical over 7 bases. This CDR3 is built from 12 residues. Germline V gene data show CDR1 as SGHNT and CDR2 as YYREEE (reference sequence). The junction had 0 bases not matched to a gene; V was cut back by 3 bases and J by 4 bases. The CDR3 nucleotides read TGTGCCAGCAGCTGGGAGGGAGAGACCCAGTACTTC. It yields the protein CASSWEGETQYF.

The chain links TRBV6-5 to TRBJ2-1; tentative D call: TRBD1 (6 bases). V dropped 6 bases and J dropped 4 bases, with 16 bases sitting between them. CDR3 length: 15 amino acids. Per germline, CDR1 MNHEY and CDR2 SVGAGI. CDR3 sequence reads: CASSRRGPLYNEQFF. The CDR3 nucleotides are TGTGCCAGCAGCCGCAGGGGTCCCCTTTACAATGAGCAGTTCTTC.

The gene calls are TRBV29-1 and TRBJ1-2; a possible D gene is TRBD1 (6 bases). CDR1 SQVTM and CDR2 ANQGSEA come from the germline V gene. This CDR3 comprises 11 residues. V was trimmed by 6 bases and J by 4 bases, leaving 9 bases between them. The CDR3 coding sequence is TGCAGCGTGAAAGGGGGCTATGGCTACACCTTC. It encodes CSVKGGYGYTF.

The chain has TRBV10-3 and TRBJ2-1; possible D gene TRBD2, 7 bases. V was pared by 4 bases and J by 9 bases, with 16 bases between. The CDR3 covers 14 residues. Germline values: CDR1 ENHRY, CDR2 SYGVKD. CDR3 region: CAISASGGSSEQFF. Here the CDR3 DNA reads TGTGCCATCAGTGCTTCGGGGGGCTCGAGTGAGCAGTTCTTC.

This clone has a single count. This chain uses TRBV28 with TRBJ2-5; 9 bases align to TRBD2. With V trimmed by 6 bases and J by 3 bases, 8 bases remained unmatched. The CDR3 length is 15 residues. CDR1 MDHEN and CDR2 SYDVKM come from the germline V gene. As DNA, the CDR3 is TGTGCCAGCAGGCCCCAGAGCGGGGGGAAAGAGACCCAGTACTTC. Its translation is CASRPQSGGKETQYF.

The chain has TRBV19 and TRBJ1-1; D might be TRBD1 (6 bases). Deletions cut 1 base from V and 1 base from J, with 7 bases between. Germline values: CDR1 LNHDA, CDR2 SQIVND (reference sequence). This CDR3 comprises 14 residues. The CDR3 DNA reads as TGTGCCAGTAGTATAGCCAGGGGGAACACTGAAGCTTTCTTT. Its translation is CASSIARGNTEAFF.

The rearrangement uses TRBV5-1 and TRBJ2-5; 8 bases agree with TRBD1. Germline assignment: CDR1 SGHRS and CDR2 YFSETQ. The V gene end was trimmed by 3 bases and the J gene end by 5 bases; junction bases not matched to a gene: 6. The CDR3 totals 14 residues. DNA of the CDR3: TGCGCCAGCAGCTCAGCGACAGGGGCCGAGACCCAGTACTTC. It translates to CASSSATGAETQYF.

The chain has TRBV7-8 and TRBJ1-6; no clear D gene. CDR3 length: 12 residues. Looked up from germline, CDR1 is SGHVS and CDR2 is FQNEAQ. Trimming pared 3 bases from V and 11 bases from J, leaving 8 bases between. The CDR3 protein is CASSFEGPPLHF. Here the CDR3 DNA reads TGTGCCAGCAGCTTTGAGGGCCCACCCCTCCACTTT.

The chain carries TRBV6-5 and TRBJ2-7, with TRBD1 matching over 9 bases. This CDR3 has 13 amino acids. V lost 6 bases, J lost 2 bases, and 2 bases stayed unmatched. CDR1 and CDR2 (germline): MNHEY, SVGAGI. CDR3 in DNA: TGTGCCAGCAGACGGGACAGGGCCTACGAGCAGTACTTC. Amino acid sequence: CASRRDRAYEQYF.

CDR3 sequence: CASIEPQHF. The CDR3 nucleotides read TGTGCCAGCATAGAGCCCCAGCATTTT. The chain uses TRBV6-6 and TRBJ1-5; D is uncertain. The CDR3 contains 9 residues. V lost 7 bases and J lost 8, with 3 bases in between. From germline, CDR1 is MNHNY and CDR2 SVGAGI (reference sequence).

The rearrangement links TRBV7-6 to TRBJ2-5, with 9 bases identical to TRBD2. The tail of the sequence fits TRBJ2-7 better, so the J call may be wrong. The germline CDR1 and CDR2 sequences are SGHVS and FNYEAQ. This CDR3 spans 14 amino acids. Here the CDR3 reads CASSRLAETYEQYF. The DNA of the CDR3 is TGTGCCAGCAGCCGACTAGCGGAAACCTACGAGCAGTACTTC.

The chain employs TRBV5-1 and TRBJ2-7; TRBD1 agrees at 10 bases. V lost 0 bases to trimming and J lost 3 bases; unmatched junction nucleotides: 6. Germline V gene data show CDR1 as SGHRS and CDR2 as YFSETQ. This CDR3 has 16 residues. DNA of the CDR3: TGCGCCAGCAGCTTGGAGGGGGACAGGGGAATCTACGAGCAGTACTTC. It translates to CASSLEGDRGIYEQYF.

This clone has just one count. V gene TRBV19 combines with J gene TRBJ2-1, with no clear D. Trimming took off 1 base at V and 0 bases at J, with 7 bases between the two ends. The CDR3 has 15 residues. CDR1 and CDR2 (germline): LNHDA, SQIVND (reference sequence). The DNA of the CDR3 is TGTGCCAGTAGTATAGCCGCTAGCTCCTACAATGAGCAGTTCTTC. This gives the protein CASSIAASSYNEQFF.

Comment on this clone: Other DNA sequences in the same sample also yield this CDR3. The chain combines TRBV6-5 with TRBJ1-1, with D possibly being TRBD1 (5 bases). The ends were cut back, 7 bases at V and 4 bases at J, with 13 bases in the middle. Germline lookup yields CDR1 MNHEY and CDR2 SVGAGI. CDR3 length: 13 residues. The CDR3 is CASTRASGTEAFF. CDR3 in DNA: TGTGCCAGCACCAGGGCATCGGGCACTGAAGCTTTCTTT.

This CDR3 is CASTGSSYEQYF. The CDR3 nucleotides read TGTGCCAGTACAGGGAGCTCCTACGAGCAGTACTTC. The J gene is TRBJ2-7, the V gene TRBV18; D is perhaps TRBD1 (6 bases). Germline lookup yields CDR1 KGHSH and CDR2 LQKENI. Deletions cut 9 bases from V and 0 bases from J, with 9 bases between. The CDR3 is made up of 12 amino acids.

The chain has TRBV2 and TRBJ2-5; 12 bases match TRBD2. After removal of 4 bases from V and 3 bases from J, the junction contained 3 bases not matched to a gene. The CDR3 contains 15 residues. CDR1 is SNHLY and CDR2 is FYNNEI in the germline V gene. The CDR3 bases are TGTGCCAGCAGTGGGACTAGCGGGATGGAAGAGACCCAGTACTTC. It translates to CASSGTSGMEETQYF.

The chain combines TRBV27 with TRBJ1-3, with TRBD1 as a possible D gene (5 bases). Trimming stripped 4 bases from V and 3 bases from J, with 7 bases between. Germline CDR1 MNHEY, CDR2 SMNVEV (reference sequence). The CDR3 is made up of 13 amino acids. CDR3 residues: CASSWGLGNTIYF. In nucleotides, the CDR3 is TGTGCCAGCAGTTGGGGACTTGGAAACACCATATATTTT.

This clone showed up just once. One end of the junction fails to match germline, which may point to a read error. The rearrangement links TRBV7-9 to TRBJ2-3, with D possibly being TRBD2 (5 bases). The CDR3 spans 17 residues. Germline CDR1 SEHNR, CDR2 FQNEAQ (reference sequence). The CDR3 bases are TGTTCCAGCAGCTTAGTCATTACGGACTGGAACACAGATACGCAGTATTTT. Translating gives CSSSLVITDWNTDTQYF.